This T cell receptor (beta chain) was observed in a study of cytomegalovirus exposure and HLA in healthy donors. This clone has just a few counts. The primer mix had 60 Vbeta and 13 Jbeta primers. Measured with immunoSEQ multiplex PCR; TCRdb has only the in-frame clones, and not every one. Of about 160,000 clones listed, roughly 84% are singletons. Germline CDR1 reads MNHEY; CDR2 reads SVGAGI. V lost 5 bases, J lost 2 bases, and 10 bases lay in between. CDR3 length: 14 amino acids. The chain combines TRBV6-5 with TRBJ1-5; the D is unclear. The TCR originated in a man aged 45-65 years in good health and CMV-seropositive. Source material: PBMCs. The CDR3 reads CASSPGPGNQPQHF. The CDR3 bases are TGTGCCAGCAGTCCGGGTCCCGGCAATCAGCCCCAGCATTTT.